One sample yielded the 11 T cell receptor beta chains listed below, sequenced in a study of T cells in women clearing cervical HPV infection. The table came from immunoSEQ multiplex PCR; TCRdb's copy has only in-frame clones and leaves some out. The table for this sample gives 20,000 to 25,000 clones. Sequencing input: blood buffy coat. The source of these receptors is a woman between 18 and 69 years old with a cervical HPV16 infection that either progressed to CIN3+ or cleared (not recorded which).

About this clone: Read coverage stops 3 residues before the CDR3 terminus; the germline J gene supplies the remainder. The chain has TRBV19 and TRBJ1-5; the D is unclear. Deletions cut 5 bases from V and 0 bases from J, with 11 bases between. This CDR3 is built from 15 residues. Germline loops: CDR1 LNHDA, CDR2 SQIVND (reference sequence). The CDR3 here is CASSAKPYSNQPQHF. The covered CDR3 bases are TGTGCCAGTAGTGCTAAGCCTTATAGCAATCAGCCC.

In regard to this clone: The read stops 3 residues short of the end of the CDR3; the missing end is completed from the germline J gene. This chain joins TRBV20-1 and TRBJ1-1; weak D call: TRBD1 (6 bases). Germline-derived CDR1 and CDR2 are DFQATT and SNEGSKA (reference sequence). The CDR3 contains 14 residues. The ends were cut back, 3 bases at V and 5 bases at J, with 16 bases in the middle. The CDR3: CSASHGGGGTEAFF. Incomplete CDR3 DNA: TGCAGTGCTAGCCACGGAGGGGGTGGAACTGAA.

A remark on this clone: The read ends 3 residues before the CDR3 terminus; that terminus is restored from the germline J gene. The chain couples TRBV11-2 to TRBJ2-7, with 8 positions matching TRBD1. The CDR3 totals 14 residues. With 2 bases clipped from V and 4 bases from J, the junction kept 4 bases outside the gene matches. Germline CDR1 and CDR2: SGHAT and FQNNGV. Here the CDR3 reads CASSLTRGLYEQYF. The covered CDR3 bases are TGTGCCAGCAGCTTAACCAGGGGGCTGTACGAG.

Its frequency marks this clone as medium-sized. The read is 3 residues too short to cover the CDR3 end, so that end is filled in from the germline J gene. This rearrangement joins TRBV18 to TRBJ2-2, with 8 bases that match TRBD2. V was pared by 1 base and J by 5 bases, with 6 bases of the junction left unmatched. The V gene's germline CDR1 is KGHSH and CDR2 LQKENI. The CDR3 consists of 16 residues. Incomplete CDR3 DNA: TGTGCCAGCTCACCACTACGGGGGGGCCAGACCGGGGAG. It is translated as CASSPLRGGQTGE. The full CDR3 is CASSPLRGGQTGELFF.

The CDR3 bases that were read are TGTGCCAGCAGGGGCGGGGGGGCCAATGAG. This encodes CASRGGGANE. In full, the CDR3 is CASRGGGANEQFF. This chain links TRBV12-3 or TRBV12-4 with TRBJ2-1; 9 nucleotides line up with TRBD2. The CDR3 end is not reached by the read, which stops 3 residues before it; the germline J gene fills it in. The CDR3 totals 13 residues. V lost 6 bases and J lost 6; bases outside the gene matches: 3.

The part of the CDR3 DNA that was read is TGTGCCAGCAGGACAGGGGGCACTGAA. This sequence encodes CASRTGGTE. The full CDR3 protein reads CASRTGGTEAFF. This rearrangement joins TRBV7-9 to TRBJ1-1; 9 positions agree with TRBD1. The CDR3 end falls 3 residues outside the read, so it is completed with the germline J gene. CDR1 is SEHNR, CDR2 FQNEAQ, per germline (reference sequence). Trimming removed 6 bases from V and 4 bases from J; junction bases left unmatched: 0. This CDR3 has 12 amino acids. The full variable domain, rest sourced from reference TRBV7-9 and TRBJ1-1, is DTGVSQNPRHKITKRGQNVTFRCDPISEHNRLYWYRQTLGQGPEFLTYFQNEAQLEKSRLLSDRFSAERPKGSFSTLEIQRTEQGDSAMYLCASRTGGTEAFFGQGTRLTVV.

CDR3 DNA, as far as it was read: TGTGCCAGCTCACCAGGCTCGGGTCCGGAGACC. Its protein product is CASSPGSGPET. The whole CDR3 sequence reads CASSPGSGPETQYF. The chain uses TRBV18 and TRBJ2-5; D gene unclear. The sequence runs out 3 residues before the end of the CDR3; the remainder is reconstructed from the germline J gene. V was cut by 2 bases and J by 5 bases, with 12 bases left in between. The CDR3 has 14 residues. CDR1 is KGHSH, CDR2 LQKENI, per germline. Drawing the rest from reference TRBV18 and TRBJ2-5, the complete variable domain is NAGVMQNPRHLVRRRGQEARLRCSPMKGHSHVYWYRQLPEEGLKFMVYLQKENIIDESGMPKERFSAEFPKEGPSILRIQQVVRGDSAAYFCASSPGSGPETQYFGPGTRLLVL.

A word on this clone: Read coverage stops 3 residues before the CDR3 terminus; the germline J gene supplies the remainder. The chain joins TRBV7-3 to TRBJ2-2; 10 bases are a match to TRBD1. The J segment lost 7 bases and the V segment lost 3 bases, leaving 2 bases of the junction unmatched. The CDR3 runs to 14 residues. Germline CDR1 reads SGHTA; CDR2 reads FQGTGA. CDR3: CASSLGQGHGELFF. The DNA read from the CDR3 is TGTGCCAGCAGCTTGGGACAGGGGCACGGGGAG.

Comments on this clone: Coverage ceases 3 residues before the CDR3 finishes, and the germline J gene fills in the end. This rearrangement joins TRBV27 to TRBJ1-5; D gene uncertain. The germline V gene encodes CDR1 MNHEY and CDR2 SMNVEV (reference sequence). The CDR3 covers 13 residues. V dropped 2 bases and J dropped 4 bases, with 6 bases sitting between them. The sequenced part of the CDR3 DNA is TGTGCCAGCAGTTTAGAGGTTAATCAGCCC. Translation: CASSLEVNQP. The complete CDR3 reads CASSLEVNQPQHF.

As to this clone: The read is 3 residues too short to cover the CDR3 end, so that end is filled in from the germline J gene. The chain has TRBV7-2 and TRBJ2-5; 9 bases align to TRBD2. The CDR3 has 15 residues. CDR1 SGHTA and CDR2 FQGNSA come from the germline V gene. V lost 5 bases to trimming and J lost 2 bases; unmatched junction nucleotides: 6. This CDR3 is CASSRRGGPQETQYF. Incomplete CDR3 DNA: TGTGCCAGCAGCCGGCGGGGGGGACCACAAGAGACC.

A remark on this clone: The read comes to an end 3 residues before the CDR3 does, leaving the germline J gene to fill in the end. The chain is built from TRBV5-1 and TRBJ1-6; D unresolved. V was clipped by 0 bases and J by 6 bases, with 7 bases between them. The CDR3 is 14 residues long. Per germline, CDR1 SGHRS and CDR2 YFSETQ. CDR3 bases read: TGCGCCAGCAGCTTGGAGGGTATTAATTCACCC. It specifies CASSLEGINSP. The full CDR3 protein reads CASSLEGINSPLHF.